This T cell receptor (beta chain) comes out of a study of cytomegalovirus exposure and HLA in healthy donors. Study-wide points: Cytomegalovirus-associated status was assigned to fewer than 200 TCR beta chains. The productive fraction for most TCR beta V segments was about 87% or about 30% in an earlier analysis.

Germline trimming cut 6 bases from V and 4 bases from J; bases unmatched to any gene: 11. Germline V CDR1 and CDR2: SGHAT, FQDESV (reference sequence). This CDR3 comprises 15 residues. Worth noting for this clone: Antigen unknown.

It was with 60 Vbeta and 13 Jbeta primers that the PCR ran. Some clones are missing from TCRdb's copy, which holds only in-frame ones; the method was immunoSEQ multiplex PCR. The data include 60,000 to 65,000 clones; the top ten clones carry around 5%. The rearrangement uses TRBV11-1 and TRBJ2-7, with 8 bases aligning to TRBD1. The receptor was isolated from a man aged 25-45 years in good health and CMV-seropositive. The sample was PBMCs. In DNA, the CDR3 is TGTGCCAGCAGATTGACAGGGGCGTCTGGTTACGAGCAGTACTTC. It is translated as CASRLTGASGYEQYF.